The T cell receptor beta chain under discussion was sequenced for a study of cytomegalovirus exposure and HLA in healthy donors. On this clone itself: Its antigen is undetermined.

Study conclusions and caveats: The study recorded fewer than 200 TCR beta chains that were cytomegalovirus-associated. It was found in a later analysis that first-cohort TCR clusters tended to co-occur in the approximately 130 validation repertoires.

Generated by immunoSEQ multiplex PCR, the TCRdb table keeps only in-frame clones and is missing some. In the table there are about 120,000 clones, about 87% of which are singletons. After removal of 4 bases from V and 0 bases from J, the junction contained 2 bases not matched to a gene. Germline lookup yields CDR1 SEHNR and CDR2 FQNEAQ (reference sequence). The length of the CDR3 is 14 residues. Input material: PBMCs. This receptor was obtained from a man between 18 and 35 years old in good health and CMV-seronegative. The chain employs TRBV7-9 and TRBJ2-7; 8 nucleotides match TRBD1. CDR3 residues: CASSWTGNSYEQYF. In DNA, the CDR3 is TGTGCCAGCAGCTGGACAGGGAACTCCTACGAGCAGTACTTC.